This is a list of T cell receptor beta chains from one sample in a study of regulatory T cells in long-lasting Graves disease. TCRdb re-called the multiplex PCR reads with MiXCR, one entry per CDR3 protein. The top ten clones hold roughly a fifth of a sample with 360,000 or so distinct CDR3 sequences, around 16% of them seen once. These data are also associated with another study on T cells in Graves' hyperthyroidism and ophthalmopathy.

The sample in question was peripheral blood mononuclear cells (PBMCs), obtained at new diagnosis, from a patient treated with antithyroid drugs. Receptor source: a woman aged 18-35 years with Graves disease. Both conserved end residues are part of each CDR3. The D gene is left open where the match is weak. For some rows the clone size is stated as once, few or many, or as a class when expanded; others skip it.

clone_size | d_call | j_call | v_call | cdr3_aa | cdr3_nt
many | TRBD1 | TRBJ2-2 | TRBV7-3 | CASSLTGMNTGELFF | TGTGCCAGCAGCCTGACAGGGATGAACACCGGGGAGCTGTTTTTT
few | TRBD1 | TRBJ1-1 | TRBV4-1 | CASSLKQGAATEAFF | TGCGCCAGCAGCTTGAAGCAGGGGGCAGCAACTGAAGCTTTCTTT
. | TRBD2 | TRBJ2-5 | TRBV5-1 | CASSSQGTSGQETQYF | TGCGCCAGCAGCAGCCAAGGGACTAGCGGGCAAGAGACCCAGTACTTC
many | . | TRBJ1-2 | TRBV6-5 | CASSYSRSGAENGYTF | TGTGCCAGCAGTTACTCTAGGTCGGGGGCTGAGAATGGCTACACCTTC
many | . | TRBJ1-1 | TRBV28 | CASLTLTGPEAFF | TGTGCCAGCTTAACCCTGACAGGTCCTGAAGCTTTCTTT
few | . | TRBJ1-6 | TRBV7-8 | CASSLAISLGSPLHF | TGTGCCAGCAGCTTAGCGATCTCCCTAGGGTCACCCCTCCACTTT
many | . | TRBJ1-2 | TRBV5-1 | CASRQTDYGYTF | TGCGCCAGCAGACAGACTGACTATGGCTACACCTTC
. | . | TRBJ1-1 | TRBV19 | CATLTGNLNTEAFF | TGTGCCACCCTCACCGGGAATTTGAACACTGAAGCTTTCTTT
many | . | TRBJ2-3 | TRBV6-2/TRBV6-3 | CASRGTYETDTQYF | TGTGCCAGCAGAGGGACATACGAGACGGATACGCAGTATTTT
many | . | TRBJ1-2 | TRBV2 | CASSEDTGNGYTF | TGTGCCAGCAGTGAAGATACCGGGAATGGCTACACCTTC
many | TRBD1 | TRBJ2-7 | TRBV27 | CASRQRDRVYEQYF | TGTGCCAGCCGCCAAAGGGACAGGGTGTACGAGCAGTACTTC
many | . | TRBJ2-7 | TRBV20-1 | CSGDDSSYEQYF | TGCAGTGGGGACGACTCCTCCTACGAGCAGTACTTC
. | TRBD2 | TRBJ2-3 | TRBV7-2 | CASSRGASGRADTQYF | TGTGCCAGCAGCCGCGGGGCTAGCGGGAGAGCAGATACGCAGTATTTT
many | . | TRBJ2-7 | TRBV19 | CASSIDPGTVSYEQYF | TGTGCCAGTAGTATAGATCCAGGGACTGTGTCCTACGAGCAGTACTTC
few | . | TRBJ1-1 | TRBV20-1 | CSARLGMNTEAFF | TGCAGTGCTAGACTGGGAATGAACACTGAAGCTTTCTTT
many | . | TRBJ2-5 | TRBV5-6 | CASSFFGLAQETQYF | TGTGCCAGCAGCTTCTTCGGACTGGCCCAAGAGACCCAGTACTTC
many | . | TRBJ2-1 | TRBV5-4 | CASGRGDSNEQFF | TGTGCCAGCGGGAGGGGGGACTCAAATGAGCAGTTCTTC
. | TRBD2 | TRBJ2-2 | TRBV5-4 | CASSLLREGNTGELFF | TGTGCCAGCAGCTTGTTGCGGGAGGGGAACACCGGGGAGCTGTTTTTT
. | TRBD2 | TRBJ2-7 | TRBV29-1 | CSVVSSGGSYEQYF | TGCAGCGTTGTTAGTAGCGGGGGTTCCTACGAGCAGTACTTC
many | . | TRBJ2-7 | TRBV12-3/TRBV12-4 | CASSLGANPYEQYF | TGTGCCAGCAGTTTAGGCGCCAATCCTTACGAGCAGTACTTC
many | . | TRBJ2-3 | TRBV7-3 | CASSLRGDLRDTQYF | TGTGCCAGCAGCTTAAGGGGGGACCTCAGAGATACGCAGTATTTT
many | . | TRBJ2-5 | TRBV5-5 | CASSPPSGRATVNQYF | TGTGCCAGCAGCCCTCCATCCGGTCGTGCTACGGTGAACCAGTACTTC
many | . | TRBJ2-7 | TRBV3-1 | CASSQDPQAGGEQYF | TGTGCCAGCAGCCAAGATCCACAGGCCGGGGGCGAGCAGTACTTC
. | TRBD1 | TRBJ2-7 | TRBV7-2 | CASSRDSRGEQYF | TGTGCCAGCAGCAGGGACAGCCGGGGTGAGCAGTACTTC
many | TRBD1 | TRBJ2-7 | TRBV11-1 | CASSSSGTGAPYYEQYF | TGTGCCAGCAGCTCATCCGGGACAGGGGCGCCTTACTACGAGCAGTACTTC
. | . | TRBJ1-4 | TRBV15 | CATRHRTTTNEKPFF | TGTGCCACCAGACATCGGACAACAACTAATGAAAAACCGTTTTTT
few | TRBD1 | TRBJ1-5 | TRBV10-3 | CAINRDSGQPQHF | TGTGCCATCAATAGGGACAGTGGTCAGCCCCAGCATTTT